Listed here are 27 T cell receptor beta chains from one sample, sequenced in a study of memory CD4+ T cells and cytomegalovirus serostatus. The sort gate was single viable CD3+CD4+CD8-CD45RO+ cells for memory CD4+ T cells. The repertoire was sequenced with immunoSEQ multiplex PCR; TCRdb's copy has only in-frame clones and lacks some. The profile covers about 48,000 clones, with around four fifths appearing a single time and 0.78% taken by the ten largest. The material sequenced was memory CD4+ T cells from blood. These receptors all come from an adult in good health and CMV-seronegative.

V and J are TRBV5-4 and TRBJ2-5; D not resolved. V dropped 4 bases and J dropped 1 base, with 8 bases sitting between them. CDR1 and CDR2 (germline): SGHNT, YYREEE (reference sequence). The CDR3 spans 13 residues. The CDR3 loop reads CASSGAVQETQYF. The CDR3 region has the DNA TGTGCCAGCAGCGGAGCAGTCCAAGAGACCCAGTACTTC.

The V and J genes are TRBV2 and TRBJ2-6; possibly TRBD1 for D (5 bases). The V gene lost 4 bases and the J gene lost 2 bases, with 12 bases spanning the gap. This CDR3 has 16 amino acids. From germline, CDR1 is SNHLY and CDR2 FYNNEI. This chain's CDR3 is CASSGRESAGANVLTF. CDR3 nucleotides: TGTGCCAGCAGTGGCAGGGAATCGGCTGGGGCCAACGTCCTGACTTTC.

This clone was picked up a small number of times. The V and J genes are TRBV29-1 and TRBJ1-2, with a tentative D call TRBD1 (6 bases). Germline V gives CDR1 SQVTM, CDR2 ANQGSEA. V was clipped by 4 bases and J by 8 bases, with 14 bases between them. This CDR3 is built from 12 residues. The CDR3 reads CSVAQTGRGYTF. In nucleotides, the CDR3 is TGCAGCGTTGCCCAGACAGGCCGCGGCTACACCTTC. The whole variable domain, remainder taken from reference TRBV29-1 and TRBJ1-2, is SAVISQKPSRDICQRGTSLTIQCQVDSQVTMMFWYRQQPGQSLTLIATANQGSEATYESGFVIDKFPISRPNLTFSTLTVSNMSPEDSSIYLCSVAQTGRGYTFGSGTRLTVV.

The chain joins TRBV11-3 to TRBJ1-1; D might be TRBD1 (6 bases). The ends were cut back, 3 bases at V and 4 bases at J, with 9 bases in the middle. The germline gives CDR1 SGHNT, CDR2 YENEEA. This CDR3 spans 13 amino acids. CDR3 in amino acids: CASSLIRGTEAFF. As DNA, the CDR3 is TGTGCCAGCAGCTTGATCAGGGGCACTGAAGCTTTCTTT.

This clone has a single count. This chain connects TRBV11-3 to TRBJ2-1; TRBD2 matches at 7 bases. This CDR3 is built from 13 residues. J was trimmed by 9 bases and V by 1 base; bases with no gene match: 3. Per the germline V gene, CDR1 is SGHNT and CDR2 is YENEEA. This chain's CDR3 is CASSLVTGGEQFF. CDR3 bases: TGTGCCAGCAGCTTAGTGACGGGAGGTGAGCAGTTCTTC.

The chain recombines TRBV28 with TRBJ2-7; 12 nucleotides agree with TRBD2. Looked up from germline, CDR1 is MDHEN and CDR2 is SYDVKM. The CDR3 sequence is 15 residues long. Germline trimming cut 7 bases from V and 2 bases from J; bases unmatched to any gene: 6. Here the CDR3 reads CASNLAGGMAYEQYF. The CDR3 DNA reads TGTGCCAGCAACCTAGCGGGAGGGATGGCCTACGAGCAGTACTTC.

This clone was recorded a few times. V is TRBV7-9 and J is TRBJ2-1; TRBD2 is a possible D gene (6 bases). The V end was cut by 6 bases, the J end by 7 bases, with 19 bases between. This CDR3 spans 15 amino acids. CDR1 and CDR2 (germline): SEHNR, FQNEAQ (reference sequence). CDR3 protein: CASRPPPRLGNEQFF. DNA of the CDR3: TGTGCCAGCAGACCTCCCCCCCGACTAGGGAATGAGCAGTTCTTC.

The gene calls are TRBV19 and TRBJ1-1; D gene unclear. CDR3 size: 13 residues. V lost 4 bases and J lost 8, with 14 bases in between. Germline V gives CDR1 LNHDA, CDR2 SQIVND (reference sequence). DNA for the CDR3: TGTGCCAGTAGTACCACCGGTCTTGGAGAAGCTTTCTTT. It codes for CASSTTGLGEAFF.

The CDR3 loop reads CASSDRGATNEKLFF. The CDR3 DNA follows: TGTGCCAGCAGTGATCGGGGAGCAACTAATGAAAAACTGTTTTTT. This chain links TRBV25-1 with TRBJ1-4; D remains unclear. Trimming removed 3 bases from V and 0 bases from J, with 8 bases in between. Germline V gene sequence: CDR1 MGHDK, CDR2 SYGVNS. CDR3 size: 15 residues.

This clone was counted between two and nine times. The DNA of the CDR3 is TGTGCCAGCAGCCAAGATCTTGTGGGAAACACCATATATTTT. Translating gives CASSQDLVGNTIYF. The gene calls are TRBV14 and TRBJ1-3; D is uncertain. Germline lookup yields CDR1 SGHDN and CDR2 FVKESK. V was trimmed by 0 bases and J by 4 bases, leaving 7 bases between them. The CDR3 is made up of 14 amino acids.

The CDR3 DNA reads TGTGCCTGGAGTGGGAGAGTCCTCTACGAGCAGTACTTC. Translation: CAWSGRVLYEQYF. The chain joins TRBV30 to TRBJ2-7; no reliable D call. Trimming removed 1 base at V and 3 bases at J, with 10 bases between. The CDR3 loop spans 13 amino acids. Germline V gene sequence: CDR1 GTSNPN, CDR2 SVGIG (reference sequence).

The J gene is TRBJ1-4, the V gene TRBV18; 8 nucleotides line up with TRBD1. Germline V gene lookup returns CDR1 KGHSH and CDR2 LQKENI. V lost 2 bases and J lost 7; bases outside the gene matches: 15. The CDR3 is 18 residues long. CDR3 residues: CASSPDPPLPGGREKLFF. CDR3 sequence (DNA): TGTGCCAGCTCACCAGATCCCCCTCTACCAGGGGGCCGTGAAAAACTGTTTTTT.

This chain joins TRBV19 and TRBJ2-7; D is tentatively TRBD1 or TRBD2 (7 bases each). The CDR3 is made up of 15 amino acids. CDR1 and CDR2 from the germline V gene are LNHDA and SQIVND (reference sequence). V gave up 3 bases and J gave up 3 bases, with 15 bases separating them. CDR3 residues: CASSISTGRGYEQYF. The CDR3 DNA is TGTGCCAGTAGTATTTCGACAGGGAGGGGCTACGAGCAGTACTTC.

This clone was seen a few times. The CDR3: CASSFGGPNTGELFF. The CDR3 DNA is TGTGCCAGCAGCTTCGGCGGTCCGAACACCGGGGAGCTGTTTTTT. This chain joins TRBV7-9 and TRBJ2-2; no reliable D call. The CDR3 spans 15 residues. CDR1 SEHNR and CDR2 FQNEAQ come from the germline V gene (reference sequence). Trimming removed 3 bases at V and 0 bases at J, with 8 bases between.

This clone was counted a single time. J is TRBJ2-1 and V is TRBV10-1; D is possibly TRBD1 (5 bases). The CDR3 totals 16 residues. Trimming stripped 3 bases from V and 0 bases from J, with 12 bases between. The germline gives CDR1 WNHNN, CDR2 SYGVQD (reference sequence). The CDR3 region has the DNA TGCGCCAGCAGTGATTCGCGGACAATCTCCTACAATGAGCAGTTCTTC. Protein product: CASSDSRTISYNEQFF.

This rearrangement joins TRBV2 to TRBJ1-1; D ambiguous. The CDR3 length is 15 residues. The V and J ends lost 6 bases and 0 bases respectively, with 14 bases between them. Germline lookup yields CDR1 SNHLY and CDR2 FYNNEI. In nucleotides, the CDR3 is TGTGCCAGCAGCGAACCCACCTATATGAACACTGAAGCTTTCTTT. This translates into CASSEPTYMNTEAFF.

The V gene is TRBV19, the J gene TRBJ1-2; D is unresolved. CDR3 length: 12 residues. Germline V gene data show CDR1 as LNHDA and CDR2 as SQIVND (reference sequence). Trimming took 4 bases from V and 3 from J, leaving 6 bases between them. In DNA, the CDR3 is TGTGCCAGTAGTACCCGGTACTATGGCTACACCTTC. It is translated as CASSTRYYGYTF.

The chain couples TRBV9 to TRBJ2-5; 11 nucleotides agree with TRBD1. This CDR3 is built from 15 residues. Germline CDR1 and CDR2: SGDLS and YYNGEE. J gave up 5 bases and V 6 bases, and 9 bases lay outside the gene matches. The CDR3 DNA reads TGTGCCAGCAACTCCGGACAGGGGGCCGGGGAGACCCAGTACTTC. This translates into CASNSGQGAGETQYF.

This chain uses TRBV15 with TRBJ2-3; 12 bases are a match to TRBD2. The trim removed 8 bases at V and 5 bases at J, leaving 23 bases unmatched. This CDR3 region has 20 residues. The germline CDR1 and CDR2 sequences are LNHNV and YYDKDF (reference sequence). The CDR3 DNA is TGTGCCACCGCGCACACTATCCAACCACGACTAGCGGGAGTATTAGATACGCAGTATTTT. Translating it yields CATAHTIQPRLAGVLDTQYF.

V is TRBV4-1 and J is TRBJ2-3; 15 bases are shared with TRBD2. The J segment lost 0 bases and the V segment lost 2 bases, leaving 9 bases of the junction unmatched. Germline CDR1 reads MGHRA; CDR2 reads YSYEKL. This CDR3 has 20 residues. The CDR3 coding sequence is TGCGCCAGCAGCCAAAGGGATGGGACTAGCGGGAGGTCCAGCACAGATACGCAGTATTTT. Translated: CASSQRDGTSGRSSTDTQYF.

The chain uses TRBV7-9 and TRBJ2-1; 12 bases fit TRBD2. The CDR3 extends over 15 amino acids. V was pared by 2 bases and J by 7 bases, with 3 bases of the junction left unmatched. The V gene's germline CDR1 is SEHNR and CDR2 FQNEAQ (reference sequence). This CDR3 is CASSLRTSGKNEQFF. In DNA form, the CDR3 reads TGTGCCAGCAGCTTAAGGACTAGCGGGAAAAATGAGCAGTTCTTC.

This clone was recorded a few times. The chain employs TRBV2 and TRBJ2-2; D is possibly TRBD2 (6 bases). Per the germline V gene, CDR1 is SNHLY and CDR2 is FYNNEI. V shed 6 bases and J shed 1 base, with 21 bases lying between them. The CDR3 has 18 residues. CDR3 amino acids: CASRPGGSAVENTGELFF. CDR3 DNA: TGTGCCAGCAGGCCTGGGGGGTCAGCTGTAGAGAACACCGGGGAGCTGTTTTTT.

J is TRBJ1-2 and V is TRBV10-3; D unresolved. From germline, CDR1 is ENHRY and CDR2 SYGVKD. Trimming stripped 4 bases from V and 2 bases from J, with 5 bases between. CDR3 length equals 12 residues. The CDR3 coding sequence is TGTGCCATCAGTGTCTCCAACTATGGCTACACCTTC. It is translated as CAISVSNYGYTF.

The chain links TRBV5-6 to TRBJ1-2; tentative D call: TRBD1 (6 bases). Trimming removed 1 base from V and 6 bases from J, with 22 bases in between. The CDR3 spans 17 residues. Germline-derived CDR1 and CDR2 are SGHDT and YYEEEE. The CDR3 reads CASSLFIRGYRADGYTF. The CDR3 DNA is TGTGCCAGCAGCTTGTTTATCAGGGGATATCGAGCGGATGGCTACACCTTC. The full variable domain, with the rest looked up from reference TRBV5-6 and TRBJ1-2, is DAGVTQSPTHLIKTRGQQVTLRCSPKSGHDTVSWYQQALGQGPQFIFQYYEEEERQRGNFPDRFSGHQFPNYSSELNVNALLLGDSALYLCASSLFIRGYRADGYTFGSGTRLTVV.

J is TRBJ1-2 and V is TRBV6-5; TRBD1 matches at 10 bases. The germline gives CDR1 MNHEY, CDR2 SVGAGI. CDR3 length: 16 amino acids. With V trimmed by 4 bases and J by 6 bases, 11 bases remained unmatched. Here the CDR3 DNA reads TGTGCCAGCAGTTTGGGACAGGGGCGGTTGCGGGATGGCTACACCTTC. Translated: CASSLGQGRLRDGYTF.

The chain employs TRBV5-6 and TRBJ2-5; D is perhaps TRBD1 or TRBD2 (6 bases each). The CDR3 length is 13 residues. Germline V gives CDR1 SGHDT, CDR2 YYEEEE. The ends were cut back, 3 bases at V and 3 bases at J, with 9 bases in the middle. The CDR3 reads CASSWGAEETQYF. CDR3 sequence (DNA): TGTGCCAGCAGCTGGGGGGCCGAAGAGACCCAGTACTTC.

The chain is built from TRBV7-9 and TRBJ2-1, with 9 bases identical to TRBD2. Germline CDR1 reads SEHNR; CDR2 reads FQNEAQ (reference sequence). With V trimmed by 6 bases and J by 6 bases, 12 bases remained unmatched. CDR3 size: 16 residues. The CDR3 DNA reads TGTGCCAGCAGGCATACGACTAGCGGAGGTTTCAATGAGCAGTTCTTC. Its protein product is CASRHTTSGGFNEQFF.